The clone carrying this T cell receptor beta chain was picked up many times. The entry originates in a study of T-cell memory formation after mild COVID-19. TCR alpha and TCR beta cDNA libraries with sample barcodes and UMIs came from 5'RACE using constant-segment primers. TCRdb analysed the 5' RACE reads with MiXCR anew, one entry per CDR3 protein. The sample includes approximately 500,000 distinct CDR3 sequences, 25% of them seen just once. Germline CDR1 and CDR2: SGDLS and YYNGEE. The CDR3 is made up of 14 amino acids. Trimming left V 4 bases short and J 8 bases short, with 16 bases between. This sequence originates from an adult woman who had mild COVID-19 (a few samples of this study predate the infection). Cell type and time point are not known. Material for sequencing was PBMCs or a T cell subset sorted from them (not recorded which). V and J are TRBV9 and TRBJ2-1, with a possible D match to TRBD2 (5 bases). The CDR3 is CASSPSDWKDEQFF. CDR3 nucleotide sequence: TGTGCCAGCAGCCCTTCGGACTGGAAGGATGAGCAGTTCTTC. Full variable domain (missing parts from reference TRBV9 and TRBJ2-1): DSGVTQTPKHLITATGQRVTLRCSPRSGDLSVYWYQQSLDQGLQFLIQYYNGEERAKGNILERFSAQQFPDLHSELNLSSLELGDSALYFCASSPSDWKDEQFFGPGTRLTVL.